This entry features one TCR beta chain sequence. Its target is not known. This record comes from a study of shared clonotypes between healthy human individuals. For the study at large: Each donor's CD4 naive and CD4 memory cells filled three plates apiece, CD8 naive two, and CD8 memory one.

The naive CD8 fraction comprised CD45RO-negative cells positively selected for CCR7 and excluded terminally differentiated effector memory CD45RA+ cells. Findings and caveats of the study: Rarefaction analysis demonstrated incomplete sorted-subset sequencing notwithstanding large depth. Roughly 5% of naive CD4 clonotypes were common to a few donors.

Researchers ran the assay at a deep level. Produced via immunoSEQ multiplex PCR; TCRdb's table is partial and in-frame only. The sample consists of 2 million or so clones, about 95% of them appearing once. The germline V and J ends were trimmed by 4 bases and 7 bases, with 7 bases remaining between them. Germline-derived CDR1 and CDR2 are SGDLS and YYNGEE. The CDR3 sequence is 11 residues long. V and J are TRBV9 and TRBJ2-3, with D uncertain. The clonotype originates from a man between 18 and 35 years old in good health. Material for sequencing was naive CD8+ T cells sorted from blood. The CDR3 sequence is CASSSWNTQYF. CDR3 sequence (DNA): TGTGCCAGCAGCTCCTGGAATACGCAGTATTTT.